Included here is one TCR beta chain sequence, with context. Its matching antigen is unknown. At one end the junction does not follow the germline gene, possibly because of a read error. From roughly 20-30 mg of unsorted bulk tissue, DNA and RNA were co-extracted together. Making TCR beta cDNA involved approximately 510 ng total RNA and a constant-region primer. ARM-PCR was slightly modified, and three nested multiplex PCR rounds with it gave rise to the TCR beta libraries. The first two PCR rounds used TRBV1-TRBV30 forward primers with a C-beta reverse primer, around 10 cycles each. TCRdb analysed the multiplex PCR reads with MiXCR anew, one entry per CDR3 protein. The data contain 100,000 to 150,000 distinct CDR3 sequences, 60% to 80% of them seen just once; the ten biggest clones take up approximately 8.9%. The data were taken from a study of tumor-infiltrating lymphocytes in primary liver carcinoma. Study observations and caveats: Found in all five tumor regions were only about 7-24% of top clones.

CDR1 and CDR2 (germline): SQVTM, ANQGSEA. The CDR3 sequence is 13 residues long. The sequence was collected from a woman in her sixties or seventies with primary liver carcinoma and hepatitis B virus infection. Source material: liver tumor tissue from sampling region 3. Subset here: tumor region T3, left-lateral pole. V and J are TRBV29-1 and TRBJ1-4; 7 bases match TRBD1. The CDR3 reads CSVGGGGYGKLFF. DNA of the CDR3: TGCAGTGTTGGAGGGGGCGGATATGGAAAACTGTTTTTT.